The next 24 T cell receptor beta chains were all read from a single sample in a study of CD8 T cells in ankylosing spondylitis. Overall study findings and caveats: Ankylosing spondylitis blood appeared to be characterized by a TCR beta motif of several highly homologous variants.

Using its own MiXCR run on the 5' RACE reads, TCRdb lists one record per CDR3 protein. The table lists some 800,000 distinct CDR3 sequences, approximately 10% of them singletons. No antigen has been assigned to these receptors. The sample taken for sequencing was blood, either unsorted or a sorted T cell fraction (not recorded which). The receptors come from a male donor with ankylosing spondylitis.

The J gene is TRBJ1-1, the V gene TRBV25-1, with D unresolved. The CDR3 contains 15 residues. Germline V gene sequence: CDR1 MGHDK, CDR2 SYGVNS. V lost 1 base to trimming and J lost 0 bases, with 9 bases between them. The CDR3 loop reads CASSESLFLNTEAFF. The CDR3 DNA is TGTGCCAGCAGTGAATCGCTGTTTTTGAACACTGAAGCTTTCTTT.

This clonotype occurred a few times. V gene TRBV12-3 or TRBV12-4 combines with J gene TRBJ1-5; no clear D gene. The ends were cut back, 3 bases at V and 7 bases at J, with 7 bases in the middle. This CDR3 has 12 amino acids. The CDR3 reads CASSFRRQPQHF. Written as DNA, the CDR3 is TGTGCCAGCAGTTTCAGGCGGCAGCCCCAGCATTTT.

This clonotype was observed a handful of times. The rearrangement links TRBV7-2 to TRBJ2-3; maybe TRBD2 (7 bases). Germline values: CDR1 SGHTA, CDR2 FQGNSA. V shed 4 bases and J shed 5 bases, with 22 bases lying between them. The CDR3 sequence is 17 residues long. The CDR3 DNA is TGTGCCAGCAGCTGGAGGGGGGGGGCCGCGAGTAGAGATACGCAGTATTTT. The encoded protein is CASSWRGGAASRDTQYF.

The CDR3 region is CSASPWTGENNEQFF. Here the CDR3 DNA reads TGCAGTGCTAGCCCCTGGACAGGTGAGAACAATGAGCAGTTCTTC. This rearrangement joins TRBV20-1 to TRBJ2-1; 7 bases are a match to TRBD1. This CDR3 region has 15 residues. CDR1 is DFQATT, CDR2 SNEGSKA, per germline (reference sequence). With V trimmed by 3 bases and J by 5 bases, 10 bases remained unmatched.

The chain combines TRBV29-1 with TRBJ2-5, with 8 bases that match TRBD1. Germline V CDR1 and CDR2: SQVTM, ANQGSEA. The trim removed 5 bases at V and 3 bases at J, leaving 5 bases unmatched. CDR3 length: 13 amino acids. CDR3 in amino acids: CSVSAGGEETQYF. The CDR3 coding sequence is TGCAGCGTTTCGGCAGGGGGCGAAGAGACCCAGTACTTC.

Points on this clonotype: It may be a read error: a sequence one base away is much more abundant. The J gene is TRBJ2-3, the V gene TRBV27; 8 bases fit TRBD2. Germline loops: CDR1 MNHEY, CDR2 SMNVEV (reference sequence). The CDR3 contains 15 residues. Losses at the gene ends were 4 bases for V and 0 bases for J; bases not matched to a gene: 3. The CDR3, as DNA: TGTGCCAGCAGTTCACTAGCGGCTAGCACAGATACGCAGTATTTT. It is translated as CASSSLAASTDTQYF.

This clonotype was detected only once. A read error may explain this, as a much larger clone is one base away. V is TRBV27 and J is TRBJ1-1; D is uncertain. The CDR3 spans 14 residues. Germline CDR1 MNHEY, CDR2 SMNVEV (reference sequence). The DNA of the CDR3 is TGTGCCAGCAGTTTAAGGGCCTGGAACACTGGAGCTTTCTTT. It specifies CASSLRAWNTGAFF.

This clonotype was picked up a small number of times. This chain connects TRBV6-1 to TRBJ2-3; 11 bases are a match to TRBD2. The CDR3 loop spans 13 amino acids. Looked up from germline, CDR1 is MNHNS and CDR2 is SASEGT. CDR3 loop: CVTTSGGTDTQYF. As DNA, the CDR3 is TGTGTGACGACTAGCGGGGGCACAGATACGCAGTATTTT.

This rearrangement joins TRBV30 to TRBJ2-1, with D unresolved. The V gene's germline CDR1 is GTSNPN and CDR2 SVGIG (reference sequence). CDR3 length: 13 residues. V lost 0 bases and J lost 5, with 8 bases in between. The CDR3, as DNA: TGTGCCTGGAGTGTAAAAGGGCACAATGAGCAGTTCTTC. Protein sequence: CAWSVKGHNEQFF.

J is TRBJ2-7 and V is TRBV5-1, with TRBD2 matching 7 bases. Germline V gene data show CDR1 as SGHRS and CDR2 as YFSETQ. The CDR3 loop spans 14 amino acids. V was clipped by 2 bases and J by 2 bases; unmatched bases: 4. The CDR3 spells CASSFAGRAYEQYF. The CDR3 DNA is TGCGCCAGCAGCTTCGCAGGGAGGGCCTACGAGCAGTACTTC. Based on the CDR3 plus reference TRBV5-1 and TRBJ2-7, the full variable domain is KAGVTQTPRYLIKTRGQQVTLSCSPISGHRSVSWYQQTPGQGLQFLFEYFSETQRNKGNFPGRFSGRQFSNSRSEMNVSTLELGDSALYLCASSFAGRAYEQYFGPGTRLTVT.

This clonotype was seen a few times. The chain uses TRBV4-2 and TRBJ2-1, with 9 bases matching TRBD2. Unmatched junction bases numbered 10, after V lost 2 bases and J lost 8 bases. The CDR3 totals 16 residues. Germline V gene lookup returns CDR1 LGHNA and CDR2 YNFKEQ. As DNA, the CDR3 is TGTGCCAGCAGCCAAAGTACAGCGGGAGGAGAGGATGAGCAGTTCTTC. It codes for CASSQSTAGGEDEQFF.

This clonotype has only a few counts. V and J are TRBV10-3 and TRBJ1-6; TRBD1 is a possible D gene (5 bases). Germline assignment: CDR1 ENHRY and CDR2 SYGVKD. The CDR3 sequence is 13 residues long. Deletions cut 7 bases from V and 10 bases from J, with 14 bases between. The CDR3 DNA reads TGTGCCATCAATCCAGTCAGGGACTCACCCCTCCACTTT. Protein product: CAINPVRDSPLHF.

This clonotype was seen more than once but under ten times. This sequence joins TRBV7-2 and TRBJ1-2; TRBD1 matches 9 bases. The V segment lost 2 bases and the J segment 7 bases; nucleotides outside the gene matches: 14. The CDR3 loop spans 17 amino acids. Germline loops: CDR1 SGHTA, CDR2 FQGNSA. CDR3 region: CASSLYFSQDRGVGYTF. Written as DNA, the CDR3 is TGTGCCAGCAGCTTATACTTCAGTCAGGACAGGGGCGTTGGCTACACCTTC.

This rearrangement joins TRBV30 to TRBJ2-1; a weak D match, TRBD2 (7 bases). The CDR3 consists of 13 residues. CDR1 is GTSNPN, CDR2 SVGIG, per germline (reference sequence). Deletions cut 0 bases from V and 9 bases from J, with 12 bases between. The CDR3 spells CAWSVGGGAEQFF. DNA of the CDR3: TGTGCCTGGAGTGTGGGAGGGGGGGCTGAGCAGTTCTTC.

This rearrangement joins TRBV27 to TRBJ2-7; TRBD2 aligns across 10 bases. The trim removed 4 bases at V and 3 bases at J, leaving 3 bases unmatched. This CDR3 comprises 14 residues. Germline loops: CDR1 MNHEY, CDR2 SMNVEV (reference sequence). The CDR3 DNA is TGTGCCAGCAGTTCAGCGGGAGGGGTCTACGAGCAGTACTTC. It specifies CASSSAGGVYEQYF.

This clonotype showed up just a few times. The V and J genes are TRBV6-5 and TRBJ2-1, with D tentatively TRBD1 or TRBD2 (5 bases each). Trimming took off 0 bases at V and 1 base at J, with 19 bases between the two ends. The germline V gene encodes CDR1 MNHEY and CDR2 SVGAGI. The CDR3 extends over 19 amino acids. DNA for the CDR3: TGTGCCAGCAGTTACTCGGGGGTCATAGGGCCAGTTTCCTACAATGAGCAGTTCTTC. Translation: CASSYSGVIGPVSYNEQFF.

V is TRBV7-6 and J is TRBJ1-1; D is possibly TRBD1 (6 bases). The V end was cut by 5 bases, the J end by 5 bases, with 15 bases between. Germline values: CDR1 SGHVS, CDR2 FNYEAQ. The CDR3 covers 14 residues. The CDR3 here is CASSHRVLRTEAFF. Here the CDR3 DNA reads TGTGCCAGCAGCCACAGGGTTCTGAGAACTGAAGCTTTCTTT.

The chain links TRBV15 to TRBJ2-2; no reliable D call. Germline assignment: CDR1 LNHNV and CDR2 YYDKDF (reference sequence). The V end was cut by 0 bases, the J end by 0 bases, with 8 bases between. The CDR3 covers 16 residues. In nucleotides, the CDR3 is TGTGCCACCAGCAGAGATCGGTACGCGAACACCGGGGAGCTGTTTTTT. The encoded protein is CATSRDRYANTGELFF.

This clonotype was seen at least ten times. The V and J genes are TRBV28 and TRBJ1-2; TRBD1 is a possible D gene (6 bases). This CDR3 spans 13 amino acids. CDR1 is MDHEN and CDR2 is SYDVKM in the germline V gene. The V gene lost 5 bases and the J gene lost 5 bases, with 12 bases spanning the gap. The CDR3 loop reads CASSPGGGYGYTF. The CDR3 DNA is TGTGCCAGCAGTCCCGGGGGCGGGTATGGCTACACCTTC.

The table lists this clonotype with many counts. This sequence joins TRBV12-3 or TRBV12-4 and TRBJ1-5; D call uncertain. V lost 4 bases and J lost 4, with 5 bases in between. The CDR3 loop spans 12 amino acids. CDR3 amino acids: CASSSRNQPQHF. The CDR3 coding sequence is TGTGCCAGCAGTTCACGGAATCAGCCCCAGCATTTT.

This sequence joins TRBV5-1 and TRBJ2-2; 9 bases are a match to TRBD2. Germline CDR1 is SGHRS and CDR2 is YFSETQ. V trimming: 2 bases; J trimming: 5 bases; junction bases outside the gene matches: 4. The CDR3 contains 15 residues. This CDR3 is CASSFGLASTGELFF. In nucleotides, the CDR3 is TGCGCCAGCAGCTTTGGACTAGCGAGTACCGGGGAGCTGTTTTTT.

This clonotype was counted at least ten times. J is TRBJ2-5 and V is TRBV29-1; 10 bases are a match to TRBD1. CDR1 and CDR2 (germline): SQVTM, ANQGSEA. J was trimmed by 4 bases and V by 6 bases; bases with no gene match: 5. The CDR3 spans 13 residues. The CDR3, as DNA: TGCAGCGTCTTGCGGACAGGGGGAGAGACCCAGTACTTC. This sequence encodes CSVLRTGGETQYF.

This clonotype occurred a few times. The J gene is TRBJ2-1, the V gene TRBV20-1; D might be TRBD1 (6 bases). This CDR3 spans 15 amino acids. Per the germline V gene, CDR1 is DFQATT and CDR2 is SNEGSKA (reference sequence). V lost 3 bases and J lost 2, with 14 bases in between. The CDR3 sequence: CSASGQQPTYNEQFF. The CDR3 bases are TGCAGTGCTAGCGGACAGCAGCCGACCTACAATGAGCAGTTCTTC.

The gene calls are TRBV20-1 and TRBJ2-7; D possibly uses TRBD1 or TRBD2 (5 bases each). V shed 0 bases and J shed 6 bases, with 18 bases lying between them. The germline V gene has CDR1 DFQATT and CDR2 SNEGSKA (reference sequence). The CDR3 has 15 residues. In DNA, the CDR3 is TGCAGTGCTAGAGATTATCTGGGGGTGGCGGGCGAGCAGTACTTC. Translation: CSARDYLGVAGEQYF.